The clone carrying this T cell receptor beta chain was recorded only once. This CDR3 contains 13 residues. V was shortened by 5 bases and J by 2 bases, with 9 bases between the two germline ends. Germline lookup yields CDR1 MNHEY and CDR2 SVGAGI. This sample was included in a study of T cell changes during pregnancy in multiple sclerosis. Method: immunoSEQ multiplex PCR; TCRdb's copy keeps in-frame clones and lacks some. The table lists fewer than 90,000 clones, about 93% of them singletons. This sequence was found in a female donor with multiple sclerosis, enrolled in a pregnancy study. The source was peripheral blood, collected in the third trimester of pregnancy. The chain has TRBV6-5 and TRBJ1-2, with unresolved D. Here the CDR3 reads CASSLQLNYGYTF. The CDR3 DNA follows: TGTGCCAGCAGTCTACAACTAAACTATGGCTACACCTTC.